The 6 T cell receptor beta chains given below trace back to one sample, sequenced in a study of brain T cells in children with intractable seizures. Sequenced by immunoSEQ multiplex PCR; TCRdb stores in-frame clones only, minus some. Here the sample spans about 110,000 clones, approximately 94% being singletons. The sequenced sample was peripheral blood, obtained at surgery. Receptors were obtained from a boy less than two years old with hemimegalencephaly and intractable seizures.

The CDR3, as DNA: TGCAGCCATGGGGGACACCGTCGGCACTATGGCTACACCTTC. It encodes CSHGGHRRHYGYTF. J is TRBJ1-2 and V is TRBV29-1; D possibly corresponds to TRBD1 (6 bases). The ends were cut back, 8 bases at V and 3 bases at J, with 19 bases in the middle. The CDR3 extends over 14 amino acids. CDR1 is SQVTM and CDR2 is ANQGSEA in the germline V gene.

The rearrangement joins TRBV28 to TRBJ2-7; D perhaps matches TRBD1 (5 bases). CDR1 is MDHEN, CDR2 SYDVKM, per germline. This CDR3 spans 15 amino acids. The germline V and J ends were trimmed by 8 bases and 3 bases, with 20 bases remaining between them. Here the CDR3 DNA reads TGTGCCAGCGTGCAGGGCAGGTGGACCTACTACGAGCAGTACTTC. This sequence encodes CASVQGRWTYYEQYF.

This clone appeared a single time. CDR3 amino acids: CSASGRDSGANVLTF. As DNA, the CDR3 is TGCAGTGCTAGTGGCCGGGACTCTGGGGCCAACGTCCTGACTTTC. The chain carries TRBV20-1 and TRBJ2-6; perhaps TRBD2 as D (5 bases). V shed 3 bases and J shed 0 bases, with 9 bases lying between them. Germline lookup yields CDR1 DFQATT and CDR2 SNEGSKA (reference sequence). The CDR3 is 15 residues long.

This clone showed up just a few times. V is TRBV14 and J is TRBJ2-7; unclear D gene. The V end was cut by 2 bases, the J end by 0 bases, with 8 bases between. Germline lookup yields CDR1 SGHDN and CDR2 FVKESK. The CDR3 is 14 amino acids. The CDR3 nucleotides are TGTGCCAGCAGCCAAAAGGCAGTCTCCTACGAGCAGTACTTC. It is translated as CASSQKAVSYEQYF.

The rearrangement links TRBV28 to TRBJ1-5; D perhaps matches TRBD1 (5 bases). Germline lookup yields CDR1 MDHEN and CDR2 SYDVKM. The CDR3 runs to 13 residues. V lost 7 bases, J lost 4 bases, and 11 bases lay in between. The CDR3 protein is CASNAGRNQPQHF. In DNA, the CDR3 is TGTGCCAGCAACGCGGGGCGAAATCAGCCCCAGCATTTT.

This clone is a singleton in its sample. This chain joins TRBV6-5 and TRBJ1-2; D call uncertain. The V gene lost 6 bases and the J gene lost 8 bases, with 19 bases spanning the gap. The CDR3 length is 14 residues. CDR1 is MNHEY, CDR2 SVGAGI, per germline. DNA of the CDR3: TGTGCCAGCAGAACCGGACTAGGGATAGGAGGCTACACCTTC. This gives the protein CASRTGLGIGGYTF.